This T cell receptor (beta chain) originates from a study of cytomegalovirus exposure and HLA in healthy donors. The PCR contained 60 Vbeta and 13 Jbeta primers. Sequenced by immunoSEQ multiplex PCR; TCRdb stores in-frame clones only, minus some. This sample has about 120,000 clones; 78% occur once, and the top ten carry roughly 3.3%. Germline CDR1 reads LGHNA; CDR2 reads YSLEER. V shed 4 bases and J shed 2 bases, with 15 bases lying between them. The CDR3 has 16 residues. The receptor was isolated from a woman aged 25-40 years in good health and CMV-seropositive. The material sequenced was PBMCs. The V gene is TRBV4-3, the J gene TRBJ1-3, with D perhaps matching TRBD1 (5 bases). In DNA form, the CDR3 reads TGCGCCAGCAGCCCGACAGCAGGTCATCCTGGAAACACCATATATTTT. Protein product: CASSPTAGHPGNTIYF.